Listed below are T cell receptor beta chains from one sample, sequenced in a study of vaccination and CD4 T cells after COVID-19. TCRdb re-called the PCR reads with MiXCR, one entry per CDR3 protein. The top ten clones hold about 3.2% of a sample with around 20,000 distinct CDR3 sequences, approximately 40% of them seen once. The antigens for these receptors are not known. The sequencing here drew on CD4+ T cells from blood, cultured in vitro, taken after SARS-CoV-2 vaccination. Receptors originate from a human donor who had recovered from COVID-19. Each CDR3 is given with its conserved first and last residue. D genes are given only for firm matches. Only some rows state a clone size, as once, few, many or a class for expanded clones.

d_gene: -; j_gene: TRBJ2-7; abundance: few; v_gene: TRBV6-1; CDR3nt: TGTGCCAGCCGAAACCGGGACCTCGGCGAGCAGTACTTC; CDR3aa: CASRNRDLGEQYF
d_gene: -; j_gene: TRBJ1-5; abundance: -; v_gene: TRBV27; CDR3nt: TGTGCCAGCAGTTTAGGTTCGGGGAGCAATCAGCCCCAGCATTTT; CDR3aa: CASSLGSGSNQPQHF
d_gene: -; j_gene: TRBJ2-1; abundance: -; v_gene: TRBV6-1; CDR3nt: TGTGCCAGCAGCCGGGACTCTAACAATGAGCAGTTCTTC; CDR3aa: CASSRDSNNEQFF
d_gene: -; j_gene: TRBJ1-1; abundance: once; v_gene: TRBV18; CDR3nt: TGTGCCAGCCACAGTAGTGTCAAATCGAACACTGAAGCTTTCTTT; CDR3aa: CASHSSVKSNTEAFF
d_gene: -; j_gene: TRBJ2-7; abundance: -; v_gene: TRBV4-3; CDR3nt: TGCGCCAGCAGCCAAGAAGCCGGGGCGTCCTACGAGCAGTACTTC; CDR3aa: CASSQEAGASYEQYF
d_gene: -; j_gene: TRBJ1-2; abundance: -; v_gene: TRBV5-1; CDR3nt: TGCGCCAGCAGCTTGGCCTTGGGGGAGGATGGCTACACCTTC; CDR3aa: CASSLALGEDGYTF
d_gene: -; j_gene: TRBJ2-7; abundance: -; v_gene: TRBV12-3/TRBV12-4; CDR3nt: TGTGCCAGCAGGCCTGGGACTTCCTACGAGCAGTACTTC; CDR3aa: CASRPGTSYEQYF
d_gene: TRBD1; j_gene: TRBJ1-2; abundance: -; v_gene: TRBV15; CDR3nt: TGTGCCACCAGCAGAGGCCGGGACAGGGGGCGCGCAGGTGGCTACACCTTC; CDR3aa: CATSRGRDRGRAGGYTF
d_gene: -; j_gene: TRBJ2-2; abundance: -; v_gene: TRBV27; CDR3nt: TGTGCCAGCGAGGCTGCGAACACCGGGGAGCTGTTTTTT; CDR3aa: CASEAANTGELFF
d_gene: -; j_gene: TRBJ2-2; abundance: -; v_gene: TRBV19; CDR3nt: TGTGCCACCCGGGGGCCCCCCGCCGGGGAGCTGTTTTTT; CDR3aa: CATRGPPAGELFF
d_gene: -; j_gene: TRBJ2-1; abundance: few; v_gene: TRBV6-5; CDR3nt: TGTGCCAGCAGTTACTCACCACCCGGACGGTTCAATGAGCAGTTCTTC; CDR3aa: CASSYSPPGRFNEQFF
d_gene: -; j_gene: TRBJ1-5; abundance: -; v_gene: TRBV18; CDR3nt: TGTGCCAGCTCACGTGACAGCGGCAATCAGCCCCAGCATTTT; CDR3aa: CASSRDSGNQPQHF
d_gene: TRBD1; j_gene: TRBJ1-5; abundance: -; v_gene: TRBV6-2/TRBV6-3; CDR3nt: TGTGCCAGCAGTTACCGCCAGACAGGGGGCCCTAATCAGCCCCAGCATTTT; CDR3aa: CASSYRQTGGPNQPQHF
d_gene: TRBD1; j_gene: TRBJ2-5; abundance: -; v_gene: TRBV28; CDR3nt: TGTGCCAGCAGGCCCGGACAGGCGCCCCAAGAGACCCAGTACTTC; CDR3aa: CASRPGQAPQETQYF
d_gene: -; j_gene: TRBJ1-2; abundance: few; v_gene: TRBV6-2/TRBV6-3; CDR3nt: TGTGCCAGCAGACCCCGTTCGACGCCCGTGAGTGGCTACACCTTC; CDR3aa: CASRPRSTPVSGYTF
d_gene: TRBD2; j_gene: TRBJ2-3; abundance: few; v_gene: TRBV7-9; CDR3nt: TGTGCCAGCAGCCAGCCGGGACTAGCGGGAGGGCCGGGAGCAGATACGCAGTATTTT; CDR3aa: CASSQPGLAGGPGADTQYF
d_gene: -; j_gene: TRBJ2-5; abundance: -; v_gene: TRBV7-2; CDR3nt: TGTGCCAGCAGCGCGACTAGTTTGGAGACCCAGTACTTC; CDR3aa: CASSATSLETQYF
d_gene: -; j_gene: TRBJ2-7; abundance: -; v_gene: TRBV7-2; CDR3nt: TGTGCCAGCAGCTTAGATAGTAGCGGAACCTACGAGCAGTACTTC; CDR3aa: CASSLDSSGTYEQYF
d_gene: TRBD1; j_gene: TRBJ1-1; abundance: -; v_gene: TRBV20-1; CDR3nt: TGCAGTGCTAGAAAAGCCGGGACAGGGGGCGCGGACACTGAAGCTTTCTTT; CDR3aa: CSARKAGTGGADTEAFF
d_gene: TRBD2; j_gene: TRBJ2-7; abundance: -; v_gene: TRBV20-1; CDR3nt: TGCAGTGCTAGAGACTGGCGAGCGGGAGGGCCCATCTACGAGCAGTACTTC; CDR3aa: CSARDWRAGGPIYEQYF
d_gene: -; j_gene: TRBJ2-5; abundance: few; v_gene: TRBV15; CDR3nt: TGTGCCACCAGCACTAAAGAGACCCAGTACTTC; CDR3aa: CATSTKETQYF
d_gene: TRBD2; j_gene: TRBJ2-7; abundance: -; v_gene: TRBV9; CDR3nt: TGTGCCAGCAGCGCTGGGGTGAGCGGGGACGAGCAGTACTTC; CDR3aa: CASSAGVSGDEQYF
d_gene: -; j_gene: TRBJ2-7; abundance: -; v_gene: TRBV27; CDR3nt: TGTGCCAGCAGTTTTTTAGGCGGCCCACCAAACTTC; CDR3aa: CASSFLGGPPNF
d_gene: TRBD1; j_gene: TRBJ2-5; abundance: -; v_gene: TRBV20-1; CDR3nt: TGCAGTGCTAGTACAGGGGCAGAGACCCAGTACTTC; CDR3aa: CSASTGAETQYF
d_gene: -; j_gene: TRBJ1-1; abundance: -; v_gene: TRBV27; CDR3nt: TGTGCCAGCAGCAATTTGGGGGATCGCGCTTTCTTT; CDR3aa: CASSNLGDRAFF
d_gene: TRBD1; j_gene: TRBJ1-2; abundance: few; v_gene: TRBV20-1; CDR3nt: TGCAGTGCTTCCCCCCGGGACAGGAACTATGGCTACACCTTC; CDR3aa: CSASPRDRNYGYTF
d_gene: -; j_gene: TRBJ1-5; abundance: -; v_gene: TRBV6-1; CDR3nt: TGTGCCAGCAGTCAGCCCTTGACGGGGCTTAGCAATCAGCCCCAGCATTTT; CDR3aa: CASSQPLTGLSNQPQHF
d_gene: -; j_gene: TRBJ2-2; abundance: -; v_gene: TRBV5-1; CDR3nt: TGCGCCAGCAGCCCCTCGGTCGGGGGAACCGGGGAGCTGTTTTTT; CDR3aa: CASSPSVGGTGELFF
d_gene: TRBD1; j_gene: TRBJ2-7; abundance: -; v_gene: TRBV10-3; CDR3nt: TGTGCCATCAGGGGGACAGGGGGAGACGAGCAGTACTTC; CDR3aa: CAIRGTGGDEQYF
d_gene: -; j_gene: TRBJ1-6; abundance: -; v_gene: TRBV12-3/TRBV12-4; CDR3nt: TGTGCCAGCACCTCGGTGGGGTGGGGGGCTGGTTCACCCCTCCACTTT; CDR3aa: CASTSVGWGAGSPLHF
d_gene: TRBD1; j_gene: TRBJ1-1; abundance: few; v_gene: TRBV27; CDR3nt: TGTGCCAGCAGTCATGGCCCCACAGGGGGCCCAAAAATGACTGAAGCTTTCTTT; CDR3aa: CASSHGPTGGPKMTEAFF
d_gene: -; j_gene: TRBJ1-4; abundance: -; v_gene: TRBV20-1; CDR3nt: TGCAGTGCTAGAGCGCCCGGGATCGCGGAAAAACTGTTTTTT; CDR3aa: CSARAPGIAEKLFF
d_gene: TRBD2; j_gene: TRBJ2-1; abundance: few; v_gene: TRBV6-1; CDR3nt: TGTGCCAGCAGGAAGACTAGCGGGAGTTACAATGAGCAGTTCTTC; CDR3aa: CASRKTSGSYNEQFF